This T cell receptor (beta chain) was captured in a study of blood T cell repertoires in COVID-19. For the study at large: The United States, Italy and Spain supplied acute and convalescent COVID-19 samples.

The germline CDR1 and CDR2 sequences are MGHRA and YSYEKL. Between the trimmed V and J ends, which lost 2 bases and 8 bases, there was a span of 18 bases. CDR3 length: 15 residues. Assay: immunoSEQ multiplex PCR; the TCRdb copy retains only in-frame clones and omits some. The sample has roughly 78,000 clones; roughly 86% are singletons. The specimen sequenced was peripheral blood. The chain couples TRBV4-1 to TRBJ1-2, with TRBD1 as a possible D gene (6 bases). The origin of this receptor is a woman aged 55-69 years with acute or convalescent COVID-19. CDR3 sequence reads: CASSQNGDKVNGYTF. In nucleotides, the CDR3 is TGCGCCAGCAGCCAAAACGGGGACAAAGTGAACGGCTACACCTTC.